These 12 T cell receptor beta chains originate from one sample sequenced in a study of control samples from healthy donors and cancer patients. Sequencing was performed with immunoSEQ multiplex PCR; in TCRdb, only in-frame clones are kept and a portion is missing. The data hold 100,000 to 150,000 clones, with more than 80% observed a single time. The sequenced material came from blood. The receptors were gathered from a young man in good health.

The chain links TRBV6-2 or TRBV6-3 to TRBJ2-1, with D unclear. The CDR3 has 13 residues. In germline, CDR1 is MNHEY, CDR2 SVGEGT. V lost 4 bases and J 5 bases, leaving 9 bases between the germline ends. The CDR3 coding sequence is TGTGCCAGCAGTTGGGGTCCCAACAATGAGCAGTTCTTC. Its translation: CASSWGPNNEQFF.

The CDR3 sequence: CASARQGALDTQYF. For the CDR3, the DNA is TGCGCCAGCGCACGACAGGGGGCCCTCGATACGCAGTATTTT. The V gene is TRBV5-1, the J gene TRBJ2-3, with 10 bases matching TRBD1. Germline V gives CDR1 SGHRS, CDR2 YFSETQ. The CDR3 is 14 amino acids. With V trimmed by 7 bases and J by 6 bases, 8 bases remained unmatched.

V usage is TRBV2 and J usage is TRBJ2-1, with TRBD1 as a possible D gene (6 bases). Germline V gives CDR1 SNHLY, CDR2 FYNNEI. The CDR3 sequence is 14 residues long. Trimming took 5 bases from V and 4 from J, leaving 12 bases between them. The CDR3 here is CASSQDRNYNEQFF. CDR3 sequence (DNA): TGTGCCAGCAGTCAGGACAGAAATTACAATGAGCAGTTCTTC.

The chain uses TRBV27 and TRBJ1-6; 7 bases agree with TRBD1. Trimming took 2 bases from V and 9 from J; bases not matched to a gene: 7. CDR1 and CDR2 from the germline V gene are MNHEY and SMNVEV (reference sequence). This CDR3 is built from 15 residues. CDR3 nucleotides: TGTGCCAGCAGTTTAGAGGGGGCCGGGGGTTCACCCCTCCACTTT. As protein: CASSLEGAGGSPLHF.

The rearrangement uses TRBV5-5 and TRBJ2-5; possible D gene TRBD2, 5 bases. The CDR3 length is 13 residues. Trimming cost V 3 bases and J 5 bases, with 11 bases left between them. Per germline, CDR1 SGHKS and CDR2 YYEKEE (reference sequence). DNA of the CDR3: TGTGCCAGCAGCTCGGAGGTGTGGGAGACCCAGTACTTC. It codes for CASSSEVWETQYF.

This clone showed up just a few times. CDR3 protein: CASTRDQPSTDTQYF. CDR3 DNA: TGTGCCAGCACCAGGGACCAACCTAGCACAGATACGCAGTATTTT. This chain connects TRBV2 to TRBJ2-3, with D possibly being TRBD1 or TRBD2 (5 bases each). The CDR3 sequence is 15 residues long. V lost 7 bases and J lost 0, with 14 bases in between. CDR1 SNHLY and CDR2 FYNNEI come from the germline V gene. Using reference TRBV2 and TRBJ2-3 for the parts outside the CDR3, the full variable domain is EPEVTQTPSHQVTQMGQEVILRCVPISNHLYFYWYRQILGQKVEFLVSFYNNEISEKSEIFDDQFSVERPDGSNFTLKIRSTKLEDSAMYFCASTRDQPSTDTQYFGPGTRLTVL.

The J gene is TRBJ1-1, the V gene TRBV19; D not certain. Germline V gene data show CDR1 as LNHDA and CDR2 as SQIVND (reference sequence). The CDR3 spans 16 residues. V was cut by 9 bases and J by 4 bases, with 24 bases left in between. The CDR3 coding sequence is TGTGCCAGCGTTGGCTTACGCGATCGAATAGGCACTGAAGCTTTCTTT. Its protein is CASVGLRDRIGTEAFF. Drawing the rest from reference TRBV19 and TRBJ1-1, the complete variable domain is DGGITQSPKYLFRKEGQNVTLSCEQNLNHDAMYWYRQDPGQGLRLIYYSQIVNDFQKGDIAEGYSVSREKKESFPLTVTSAQKNPTAFYLCASVGLRDRIGTEAFFGQGTRLTVV.

Regarding this clone: Other DNA sequences in the same sample also yield this CDR3. The CDR3 nucleotides read TGTGCCAGCAGCCAACGGGGGAGCTCCTACAATGAGCAGTTCTTC. Protein product: CASSQRGSSYNEQFF. This rearrangement joins TRBV3-1 (or the pseudogene TRBV3-2) to TRBJ2-1; possible D gene TRBD2, 6 bases. V was pared by 2 bases and J by 0 bases, with 8 bases between. The CDR3 has 15 residues. Germline V gives CDR1 LGHDT, CDR2 YNNKEL (reference sequence).

The V and J genes are TRBV19 and TRBJ2-5, with D tentatively TRBD1 (6 bases). V shed 8 bases and J shed 7 bases, with 20 bases lying between them. Per germline, CDR1 LNHDA and CDR2 SQIVND (reference sequence). The CDR3 loop spans 14 amino acids. CDR3 region: CASAQGSLRGTQYF. The CDR3, as DNA: TGTGCCAGTGCACAGGGTTCCCTCAGGGGGACCCAGTACTTC.

The rearrangement joins TRBV24-1 to TRBJ2-2; TRBD2 agrees at 14 bases. Trimming at V came to 0 bases and at J to 7 bases, leaving 3 bases not matched to a gene. The CDR3 loop spans 17 amino acids. CDR1 KGHDR and CDR2 SFDVKD come from the germline V gene. As DNA, the CDR3 is TGTGCCACCAGTGATTTGGGGACTAGCGGGAGAGACGGGGAGCTGTTTTTT. Protein: CATSDLGTSGRDGELFF.

V is TRBV30 and J is TRBJ1-4; 8 bases align to TRBD1. Trimming cost V 4 bases and J 5 bases; bases outside gene matches: 9. The CDR3 extends over 15 amino acids. Per the germline V gene, CDR1 is GTSNPN and CDR2 is SVGIG (reference sequence). CDR3 DNA: TGTGCCTGGAACCCCCCGACAGGGGTAAATGAAAAACTGTTTTTT. It codes for CAWNPPTGVNEKLFF.

The genes are TRBV3-1 (or the pseudogene TRBV3-2) and TRBJ2-1; 11 nucleotides match TRBD2. The CDR3 runs to 15 residues. With V trimmed by 8 bases and J by 8 bases, 11 bases remained unmatched. The V gene's germline CDR1 is LGHDT and CDR2 YNNKEL (reference sequence). As DNA, the CDR3 is TGTGCCAGCGTGTCACTAGCGGGAGTTTTGCATGAGCAGTTCTTC. Encoded protein: CASVSLAGVLHEQFF.